This is a list of T cell receptor beta chains from one sample in a study of blood T cell repertoires in COVID-19. TCRdb's copy holds only in-frame clones and misses some; the assay was immunoSEQ multiplex PCR. The sample has under 450,000 clones, approximately 90% seen once. Sequencing was performed on PBMCs or T cells enriched from blood (not recorded which). The origin of the receptors is a woman aged 35 to 49 who had been exposed to COVID-19. Both conserved end residues are part of each CDR3. D genes are given only for firm matches. Where a row states a size, it is once, few, many or the class of an expanded clone; other rows omit it.

d_gene: TRBD2
j_gene: TRBJ2-3
abundance: NA
v_gene: TRBV2
len: 15
CDR3aa: CASSGLAGITDTQYF
CDR3nt: TGTGCCAGCAGTGGGCTAGCGGGAATCACAGATACGCAGTATTTT

d_gene: TRBD2
j_gene: TRBJ2-7
abundance: NA
v_gene: TRBV5-1
len: 15
CDR3aa: CASSSGTSAAYEQYF
CDR3nt: TGCGCCAGCAGCTCCGGGACTAGCGCGGCCTACGAGCAGTACTTC

d_gene: TRBD1
j_gene: TRBJ1-2
abundance: NA
v_gene: TRBV5-4
len: 15
CDR3aa: CASSPPGTGVGGYTF
CDR3nt: TGTGCCAGCAGCCCACCCGGGACAGGGGTTGGTGGCTACACCTTC

d_gene: NA
j_gene: TRBJ2-3
abundance: NA
v_gene: TRBV27
len: 15
CDR3aa: CASSLSPNSANTQYF
CDR3nt: TGTGCCAGCAGTTTATCCCCTAACAGTGCGAATACGCAGTATTTT

d_gene: TRBD1
j_gene: TRBJ2-1
abundance: NA
v_gene: TRBV5-1
len: 14
CDR3aa: CASTRTGGINEQFF
CDR3nt: TGCGCCAGCACCAGGACAGGGGGAATCAATGAGCAGTTCTTC

d_gene: NA
j_gene: TRBJ2-2
abundance: NA
v_gene: TRBV6-4
len: 14
CDR3aa: CASRGTLNTGELFF
CDR3nt: TGTGCCAGCAGGGGGACTTTGAACACCGGGGAGCTGTTTTTT

d_gene: NA
j_gene: TRBJ2-5
abundance: NA
v_gene: TRBV3-1/TRBV3-2
len: 13
CDR3aa: CASRQPGVETQYF
CDR3nt: TGTGCCAGCAGGCAACCAGGGGTTGAGACCCAGTACTTC

d_gene: NA
j_gene: TRBJ1-5
abundance: once
v_gene: TRBV19
len: 14
CDR3aa: CASSGGRDVQPQHF
CDR3nt: TGTGCCAGTAGTGGGGGCAGGGATGTTCAGCCCCAGCATTTT

d_gene: NA
j_gene: TRBJ1-4
abundance: NA
v_gene: TRBV19
len: 13
CDR3aa: CASLSRAGEKLFF
CDR3nt: TGTGCCAGTCTTTCCCGAGCCGGGGAAAAACTGTTTTTT

d_gene: TRBD1
j_gene: TRBJ1-5
abundance: NA
v_gene: TRBV6-6
len: 16
CDR3aa: CASSYSDRARNQPQHF
CDR3nt: TGTGCCAGCAGTTACTCCGACAGGGCCCGCAATCAGCCCCAGCATTTT

d_gene: NA
j_gene: TRBJ2-3
abundance: NA
v_gene: TRBV12-5
len: 16
CDR3aa: CASGLGLAWDTDTQYF
CDR3nt: TGTGCTAGTGGGCTGGGGCTCGCTTGGGACACAGATACGCAGTATTTT

d_gene: TRBD2
j_gene: TRBJ2-4
abundance: NA
v_gene: TRBV9
len: 14
CDR3aa: CASSVSGEFAIQYF
CDR3nt: TGTGCCAGCAGCGTTAGCGGGGAGTTTGCCATTCAGTACTTC

d_gene: TRBD1
j_gene: TRBJ2-5
abundance: few
v_gene: TRBV7-9
len: 12
CDR3aa: CATRDSQETQYF
CDR3nt: TGTGCCACCCGGGACAGCCAAGAGACCCAGTACTTC

d_gene: NA
j_gene: TRBJ1-1
abundance: NA
v_gene: TRBV4-1
len: 19
CDR3aa: CASSLEGRGTGRANTEAFF
CDR3nt: TGCGCCAGCAGTCTAGAAGGGAGGGGGACGGGGCGGGCGAACACTGAAGCTTTCTTT

d_gene: TRBD1
j_gene: TRBJ2-5
abundance: NA
v_gene: TRBV5-1
len: 16
CDR3aa: CASSRVPGQGVETQYF
CDR3nt: TGCGCCAGCAGCAGAGTACCGGGACAGGGTGTGGAGACCCAGTACTTC

d_gene: TRBD2
j_gene: TRBJ2-5
abundance: once
v_gene: TRBV24-1
len: 14
CDR3aa: CATSNTGGGETQYF
CDR3nt: TGTGCCACCAGTAACACGGGAGGAGGGGAGACCCAGTACTTC

d_gene: NA
j_gene: TRBJ2-5
abundance: NA
v_gene: TRBV9
len: 14
CDR3aa: CASSDPGESETQYF
CDR3nt: TGTGCCAGCAGCGACCCAGGGGAGTCAGAGACCCAGTACTTC

d_gene: TRBD2
j_gene: TRBJ2-1
abundance: NA
v_gene: TRBV25-1
len: 16
CDR3aa: CASSDPAGVTQSEQFF
CDR3nt: TGTGCCAGCAGTGACCCCGCGGGGGTAACACAATCCGAGCAGTTCTTC

d_gene: NA
j_gene: TRBJ1-5
abundance: NA
v_gene: TRBV6-5
len: 15
CDR3aa: CASKPGLSYAQPQHF
CDR3nt: TGTGCCAGCAAGCCGGGACTATCCTACGCTCAGCCCCAGCATTTT

d_gene: TRBD1
j_gene: TRBJ1-1
abundance: NA
v_gene: TRBV18
len: 15
CDR3aa: CASSPFGTANTEAFF
CDR3nt: TGTGCCAGCTCACCGTTCGGGACAGCGAACACTGAAGCTTTCTTT

d_gene: TRBD1
j_gene: TRBJ2-7
abundance: NA
v_gene: TRBV12-5
len: 15
CDR3aa: CASGLVRQGGYEQYF
CDR3nt: TGTGCTAGTGGTTTGGTACGACAGGGGGGCTACGAGCAGTACTTC

d_gene: NA
j_gene: TRBJ2-2
abundance: NA
v_gene: TRBV27
len: 17
CDR3aa: CASSFHKLTSNTGELFF
CDR3nt: TGTGCCAGCAGTTTTCACAAACTAACGTCCAACACCGGGGAGCTGTTTTTT

d_gene: NA
j_gene: TRBJ2-1
abundance: once
v_gene: TRBV19
len: 14
CDR3aa: CASSRRAWGDEQFF
CDR3nt: TGTGCCAGTAGTAGACGGGCCTGGGGGGATGAGCAGTTCTTC

d_gene: TRBD1
j_gene: TRBJ1-5
abundance: NA
v_gene: TRBV11-2
len: 15
CDR3aa: CASSLGTGGGQPQHF
CDR3nt: TGTGCCAGCAGCTTAGGGACAGGGGGAGGTCAGCCCCAGCATTTT

d_gene: TRBD1
j_gene: TRBJ2-1
abundance: once
v_gene: TRBV5-8
len: 15
CDR3aa: CASIYGTGEVNEQFF
CDR3nt: TGTGCCAGCATCTATGGGACAGGGGAGGTCAATGAGCAGTTCTTC

d_gene: NA
j_gene: TRBJ1-1
abundance: NA
v_gene: TRBV7-6
len: 14
CDR3aa: CASSLAGPNTEAFF
CDR3nt: TGTGCCAGCAGCTTAGCTGGCCCCAACACTGAAGCTTTCTTT